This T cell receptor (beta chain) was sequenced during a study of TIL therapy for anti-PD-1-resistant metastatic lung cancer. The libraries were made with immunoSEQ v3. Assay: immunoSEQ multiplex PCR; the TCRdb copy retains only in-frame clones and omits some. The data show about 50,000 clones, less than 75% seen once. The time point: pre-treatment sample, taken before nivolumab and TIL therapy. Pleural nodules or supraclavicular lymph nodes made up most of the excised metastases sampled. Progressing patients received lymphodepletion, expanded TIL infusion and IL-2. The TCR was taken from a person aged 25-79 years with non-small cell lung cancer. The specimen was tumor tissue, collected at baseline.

CDR3 amino acids: CASSPGLKTGELFF. DNA for the CDR3: TGTGCCAGCTCACCGGGACTCAAGACCGGGGAGCTGTTTTTT. The chain uses TRBV18 and TRBJ2-2; D is possibly TRBD2 (6 bases). Trimming took off 3 bases at V and 5 bases at J, with 10 bases between the two ends. Germline V CDR1 and CDR2: KGHSH, LQKENI. The CDR3 sequence is 14 residues long.